This entry features one T cell receptor (beta chain) sequence. Original methodology: Estimation of nucleated cell counts relied on the amplification of reference gene primers. The assay was immunoSEQ multiplex PCR, and TCRdb's table has in-frame clones only and misses some. That table is the source of V, J and clone size, and D and trimming were worked out from the DNA. The sample has about 80,000 clones, around nine tenths seen once. This specimen belongs to a study of blood T cell repertoires in COVID-19. Study as a whole: Acute and convalescent COVID-19 samples came from the United States, Italy and Spain. The analysed material was cDNA or gDNA that came from T cells, B-cell-depleted T cells, or PBMCs.

This CDR3 comprises 14 residues. From germline, CDR1 is SGHNT and CDR2 YENEEA. The V end lost 1 base, the J end lost 8 bases, and 12 bases lay between the germline ends. The chain employs TRBV11-3 and TRBJ2-1; D may be TRBD2 (5 bases). The sequence was obtained from a man aged 25-45 years with acute or convalescent COVID-19. The source material was peripheral blood. The CDR3, as DNA: TGTGCCAGCAGCTTAGGACGGCTAGCCGATGAGCAGTTCTTC. This translates into CASSLGRLADEQFF.